This T cell receptor (beta chain) was sequenced for a study of regulatory T cells in long-lasting Graves disease. Background on the study: In persistent Graves' disease, antithyroid drugs had been taken for over 5 years and TSH receptor antibodies stayed positive.

Germline assignment: CDR1 MNHEY and CDR2 SVGEGT. This CDR3 is 16 amino acids long. Combining iRepertoire HTBI primers with Arm-PCR of CDR3 regions, the authors built TCR beta libraries. TCRdb reprocessed the multiplex PCR reads with MiXCR, giving one entry per CDR3 protein. The sample has around 450,000 distinct CDR3 sequences, roughly a fifth seen once. Study observations and caveats: Few sampled subjects may have lowered accuracy. The number of shared public clonotypes was higher in persistent patients (approximately 2,600) than new patients (over 900).

The time point is: persistent/refractory GD, antithyroid drugs over 5 years with positive TRAb. PBMC RNA served as the TCR library source. Graves' disease diagnosis used American Thyroid Association guidelines. Concerning this clonotype: The antigen remains unidentified. A much larger clone lies a single base off, so this may be a read error.

This chain joins TRBV6-2 or TRBV6-3 and TRBJ2-7; 8 nucleotides match TRBD1. The source was peripheral blood mononuclear cells (PBMCs), collected when the disease was refractory, from a patient treated with antithyroid drugs. The receptor was derived from a female donor with Graves disease. The CDR3 coding sequence is TGTGCCAGCAGTTACCCGGTGGGACAGGAGCACTACAAGCAGTACTTC. Its translation: CASSYPVGQEHYKQYF.